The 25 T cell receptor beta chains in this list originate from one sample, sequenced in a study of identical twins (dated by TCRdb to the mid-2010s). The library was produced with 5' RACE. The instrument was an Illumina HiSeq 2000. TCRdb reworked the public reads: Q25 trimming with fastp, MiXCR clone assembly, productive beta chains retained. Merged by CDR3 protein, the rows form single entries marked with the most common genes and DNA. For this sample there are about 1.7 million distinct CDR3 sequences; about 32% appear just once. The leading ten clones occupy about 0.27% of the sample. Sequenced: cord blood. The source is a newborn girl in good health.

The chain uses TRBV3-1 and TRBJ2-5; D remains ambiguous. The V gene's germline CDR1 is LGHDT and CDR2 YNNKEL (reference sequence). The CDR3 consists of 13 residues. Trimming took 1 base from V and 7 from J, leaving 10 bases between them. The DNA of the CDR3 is TGTGCCAGCAGCCAAGCGAGAAGTTTGACCCAGTACTTC. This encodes CASSQARSLTQYF.

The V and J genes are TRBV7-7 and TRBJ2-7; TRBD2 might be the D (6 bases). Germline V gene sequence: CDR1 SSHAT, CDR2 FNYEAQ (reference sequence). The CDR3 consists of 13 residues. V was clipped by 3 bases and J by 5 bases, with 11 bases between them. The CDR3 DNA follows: TGTGCCAGCAGCTTGATGGAGGGAAACGAGCAGTACTTC. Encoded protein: CASSLMEGNEQYF.

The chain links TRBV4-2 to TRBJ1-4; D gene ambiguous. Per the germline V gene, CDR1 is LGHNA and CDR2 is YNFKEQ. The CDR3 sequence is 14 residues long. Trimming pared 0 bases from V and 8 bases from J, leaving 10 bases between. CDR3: CASSQDRSAEKLFF. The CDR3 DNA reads TGTGCCAGCAGCCAAGATAGGTCAGCCGAAAAACTGTTTTTT.

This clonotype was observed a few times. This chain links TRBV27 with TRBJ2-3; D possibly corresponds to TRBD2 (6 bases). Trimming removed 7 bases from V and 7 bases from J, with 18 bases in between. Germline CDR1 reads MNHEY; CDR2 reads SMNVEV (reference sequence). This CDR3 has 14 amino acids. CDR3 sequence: CASIGLANIYTQYF. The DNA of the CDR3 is TGTGCCAGCATCGGCCTAGCGAACATCTATACGCAGTATTTT.

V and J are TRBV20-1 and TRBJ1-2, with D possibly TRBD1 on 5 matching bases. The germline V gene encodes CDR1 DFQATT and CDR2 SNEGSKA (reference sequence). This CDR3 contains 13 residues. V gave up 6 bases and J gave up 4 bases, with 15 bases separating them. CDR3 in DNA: TGCAGTGCAGAGAAGAGGGGAAGCTATGGCTACACCTTC. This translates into CSAEKRGSYGYTF.

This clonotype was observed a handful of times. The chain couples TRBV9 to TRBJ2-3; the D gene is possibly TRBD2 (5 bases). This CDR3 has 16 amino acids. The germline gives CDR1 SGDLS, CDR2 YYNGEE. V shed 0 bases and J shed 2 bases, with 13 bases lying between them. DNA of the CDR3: TGTGCCAGCAGCGTAGGCGTGGGAGCCCCCACAGATACGCAGTATTTT. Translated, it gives CASSVGVGAPTDTQYF.

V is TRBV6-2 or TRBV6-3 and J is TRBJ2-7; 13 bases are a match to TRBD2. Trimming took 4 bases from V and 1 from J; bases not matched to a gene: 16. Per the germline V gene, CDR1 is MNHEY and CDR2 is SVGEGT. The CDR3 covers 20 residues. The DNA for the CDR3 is TGTGCCAGCAGTTGGATTCGGACTAGCGGGGGCCTAGCTATGTCCTACGAGCAGTACTTC. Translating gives CASSWIRTSGGLAMSYEQYF.

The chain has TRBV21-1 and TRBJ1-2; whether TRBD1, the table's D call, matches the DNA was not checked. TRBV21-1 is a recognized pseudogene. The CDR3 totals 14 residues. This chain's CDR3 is CASSIRQAHYGYTF. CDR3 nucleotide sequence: TGTGCCAGCAGCATACGACAGGCGCACTATGGCTACACCTTC.

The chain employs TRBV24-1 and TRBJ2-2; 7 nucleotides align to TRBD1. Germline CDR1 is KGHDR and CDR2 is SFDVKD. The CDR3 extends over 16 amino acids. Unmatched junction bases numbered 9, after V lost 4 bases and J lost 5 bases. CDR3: CATSDPRQGGTGELFF. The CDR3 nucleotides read TGTGCCACCAGTGACCCTCGACAGGGTGGGACCGGGGAGCTGTTTTTT.

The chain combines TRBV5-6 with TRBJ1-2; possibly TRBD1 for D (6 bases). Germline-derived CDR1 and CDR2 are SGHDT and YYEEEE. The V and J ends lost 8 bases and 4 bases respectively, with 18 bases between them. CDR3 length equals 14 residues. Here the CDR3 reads CASHRQVLGYGYTF. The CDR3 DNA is TGTGCCAGTCACCGACAGGTCTTAGGCTATGGCTACACCTTC. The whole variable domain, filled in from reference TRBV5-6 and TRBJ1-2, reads DAGVTQSPTHLIKTRGQQVTLRCSPKSGHDTVSWYQQALGQGPQFIFQYYEEEERQRGNFPDRFSGHQFPNYSSELNVNALLLGDSALYLCASHRQVLGYGYTFGSGTRLTVV.

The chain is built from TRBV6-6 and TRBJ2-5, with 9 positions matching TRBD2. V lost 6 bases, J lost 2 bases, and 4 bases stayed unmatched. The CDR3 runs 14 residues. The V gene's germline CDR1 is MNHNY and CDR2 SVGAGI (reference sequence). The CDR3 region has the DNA TGTGCCAGCAGGATAGCGGGAGCGCAAGAGACCCAGTACTTC. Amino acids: CASRIAGAQETQYF.

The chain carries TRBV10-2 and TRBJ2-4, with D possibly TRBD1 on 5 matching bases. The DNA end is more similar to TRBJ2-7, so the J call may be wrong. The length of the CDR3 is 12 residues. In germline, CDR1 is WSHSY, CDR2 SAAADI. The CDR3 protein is CASSEGVSEQYF. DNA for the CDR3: TGCGCCAGCAGTGAAGGGGTTAGCGAGCAGTACTTC.

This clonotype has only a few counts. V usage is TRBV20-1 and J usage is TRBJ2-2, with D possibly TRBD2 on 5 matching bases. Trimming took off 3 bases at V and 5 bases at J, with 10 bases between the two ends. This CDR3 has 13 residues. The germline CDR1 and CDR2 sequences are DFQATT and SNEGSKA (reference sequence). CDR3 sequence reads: CSASFTRTGELFF. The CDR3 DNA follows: TGCAGTGCTAGTTTCACTAGGACCGGGGAGCTGTTTTTT.

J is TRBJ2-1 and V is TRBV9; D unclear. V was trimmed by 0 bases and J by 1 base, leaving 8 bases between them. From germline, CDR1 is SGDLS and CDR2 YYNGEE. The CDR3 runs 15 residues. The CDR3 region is CASSVGVASYNEQFF. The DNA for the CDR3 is TGTGCCAGCAGCGTAGGCGTAGCATCCTACAATGAGCAGTTCTTC.

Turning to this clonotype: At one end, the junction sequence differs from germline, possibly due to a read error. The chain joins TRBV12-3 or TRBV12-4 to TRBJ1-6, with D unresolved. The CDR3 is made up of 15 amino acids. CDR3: CASSFRGPMDSPLYF. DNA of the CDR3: TGTGCCAGCAGTTTCCGGGGTCCTATGGATTCACCCCTCTACTTT.

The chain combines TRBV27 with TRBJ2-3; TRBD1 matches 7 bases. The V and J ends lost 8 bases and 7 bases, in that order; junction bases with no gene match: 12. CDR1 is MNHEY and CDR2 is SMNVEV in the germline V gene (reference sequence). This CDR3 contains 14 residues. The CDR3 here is CASCPGTAPYTQYF. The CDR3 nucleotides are TGTGCCAGCTGCCCAGGGACAGCCCCTTATACGCAGTATTTT.

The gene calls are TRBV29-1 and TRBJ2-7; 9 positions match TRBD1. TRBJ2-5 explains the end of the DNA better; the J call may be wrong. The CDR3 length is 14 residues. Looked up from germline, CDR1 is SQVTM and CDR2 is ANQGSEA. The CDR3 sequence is CSVLRDRVGETQYF. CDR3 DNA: TGCAGCGTTCTCCGGGACAGGGTGGGGGAGACCCAGTACTTC.

The CDR3 protein is CAIRTSGEGLSYEQYF. CDR3 sequence (DNA): TGTGCCATCAGGACTAGCGGGGAGGGGCTGTCCTACGAGCAGTACTTC. The rearrangement joins TRBV10-3 to TRBJ2-7, with 11 bases matching TRBD2. The CDR3 sequence is 16 residues long. The junction had 8 bases not matched to a gene; V was cut back by 6 bases and J by 1 base. The germline gives CDR1 ENHRY, CDR2 SYGVKD.

CDR3 nucleotides: TGTGCCAGCAGCTTAGTAGGGACTAGCGAGCAGTACTTC. It specifies CASSLVGTSEQYF. This sequence joins TRBV7-2 and TRBJ2-7; TRBD2 matches 8 bases. CDR3 length: 13 amino acids. Germline CDR1 is SGHTA and CDR2 is FQGNSA. Trimming took 1 base from V and 6 from J; bases not matched to a gene: 2.

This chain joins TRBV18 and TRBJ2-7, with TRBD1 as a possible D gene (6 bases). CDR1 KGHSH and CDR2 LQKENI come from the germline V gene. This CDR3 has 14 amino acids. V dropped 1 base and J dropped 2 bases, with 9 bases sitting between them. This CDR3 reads CASSPQGVTYEQYF. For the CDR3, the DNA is TGTGCCAGCTCACCACAGGGGGTGACCTACGAGCAGTACTTC.

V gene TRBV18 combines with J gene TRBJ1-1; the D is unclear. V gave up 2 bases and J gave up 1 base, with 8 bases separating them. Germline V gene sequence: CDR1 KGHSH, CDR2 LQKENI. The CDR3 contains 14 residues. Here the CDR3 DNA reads TGTGCCAGCTCACCAAACACAGCGAACACTGAAGCTTTCTTT. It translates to CASSPNTANTEAFF.

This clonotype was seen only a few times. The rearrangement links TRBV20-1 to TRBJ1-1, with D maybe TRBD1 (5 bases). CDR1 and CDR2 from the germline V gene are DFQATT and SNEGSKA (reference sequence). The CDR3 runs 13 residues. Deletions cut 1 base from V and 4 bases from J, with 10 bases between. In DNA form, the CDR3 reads TGCAGTGCTAGAGCTTGGGGGGGCACTGAAGCTTTCTTT. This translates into CSARAWGGTEAFF.

The CDR3 region is CASSLTATSGRAYEQYF. The CDR3 DNA is TGTGCCAGCAGTTTAACCGCCACTAGCGGGAGGGCCTATGAGCAGTACTTC. This chain links TRBV28 with TRBJ2-4, with TRBD2 matching 13 bases. The ends lost 2 bases at V and 13 bases at J; junction bases unmatched: 14. This CDR3 has 17 amino acids. The germline gives CDR1 MDHEN, CDR2 SYDVKM.

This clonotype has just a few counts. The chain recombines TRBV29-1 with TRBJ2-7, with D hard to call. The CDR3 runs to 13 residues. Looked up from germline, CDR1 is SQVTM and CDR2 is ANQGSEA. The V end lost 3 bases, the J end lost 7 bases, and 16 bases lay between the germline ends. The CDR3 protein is CSVDVPYSNEQYF. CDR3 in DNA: TGCAGCGTTGATGTACCTTACTCAAATGAGCAGTACTTC.

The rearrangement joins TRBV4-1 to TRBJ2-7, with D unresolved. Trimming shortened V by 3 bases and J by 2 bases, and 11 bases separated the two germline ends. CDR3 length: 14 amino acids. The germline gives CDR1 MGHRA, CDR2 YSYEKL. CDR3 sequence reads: CASSHYHSAYEQYF. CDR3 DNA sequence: TGCGCCAGCAGCCATTATCACAGCGCCTACGAGCAGTACTTC.